This T cell receptor (beta chain) originates from a study of identical twins. CDR1 is SEHNR and CDR2 is FQNEAQ in the germline V gene (reference sequence). The CDR3 totals 14 residues. V was shortened by 5 bases and J by 3 bases, with 11 bases between the two germline ends. About this clonotype: Its specificity is unknown.

Via MiXCR, TCRdb re-called the 5' RACE reads, giving one row per CDR3 protein. The data contain under 300,000 distinct CDR3 sequences, more than 13% of them seen just once; the ten biggest clones take up around 9.5%. Whole-study findings and limits: Models, which agreed with sharing between unrelated individuals, nonetheless underestimated the out-of-frame TCR alpha sharing seen in monozygotic twins.

This receptor was taken from a woman between 18 and 30 years old in good health. Sequences were obtained from memory (CD45RO+) T cells sorted from blood. J is TRBJ1-3 and V is TRBV7-9; D may be TRBD1 (6 bases). CDR3 sequence (DNA): TGTGCCAGCAGCAAAGTACAGGGTGGAAACACCATATATTTT. Its translation: CASSKVQGGNTIYF.